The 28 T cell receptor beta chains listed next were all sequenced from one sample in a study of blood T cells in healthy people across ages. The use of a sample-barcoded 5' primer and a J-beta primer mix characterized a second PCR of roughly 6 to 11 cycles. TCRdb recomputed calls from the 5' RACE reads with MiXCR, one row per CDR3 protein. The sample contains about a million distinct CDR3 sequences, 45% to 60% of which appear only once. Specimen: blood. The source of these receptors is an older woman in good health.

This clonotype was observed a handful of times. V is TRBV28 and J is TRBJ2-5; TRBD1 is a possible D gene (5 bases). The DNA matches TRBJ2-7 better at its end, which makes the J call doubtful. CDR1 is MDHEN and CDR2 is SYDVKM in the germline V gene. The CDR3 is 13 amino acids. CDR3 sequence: CASSTGPGYEQYF. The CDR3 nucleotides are TGTGCCAGCAGCACCGGGCCAGGGTACGAGCAGTACTTC.

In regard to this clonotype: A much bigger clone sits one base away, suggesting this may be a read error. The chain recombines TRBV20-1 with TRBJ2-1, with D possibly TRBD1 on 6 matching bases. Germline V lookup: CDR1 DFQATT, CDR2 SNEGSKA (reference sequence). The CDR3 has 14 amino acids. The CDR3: CSATTGSSYNAQFF. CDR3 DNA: TGCAGTGCAACGACAGGCAGCTCCTACAATGCGCAGTTCTTC.

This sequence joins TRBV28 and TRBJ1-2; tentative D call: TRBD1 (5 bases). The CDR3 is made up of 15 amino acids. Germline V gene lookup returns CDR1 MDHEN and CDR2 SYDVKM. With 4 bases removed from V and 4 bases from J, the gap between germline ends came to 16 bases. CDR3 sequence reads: CASSSHTGRLYGYTF. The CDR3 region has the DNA TGTGCCAGCAGTTCCCACACGGGACGACTCTATGGCTACACCTTC.

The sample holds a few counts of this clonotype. CDR3 nucleotides: TGTGCCAGCAGCAAAGCGCGCAGAGGGAGCGGGCCGTGGTATACGGAGACCCAGTACTTC. Residues: CASSKARRGSGPWYTETQYF. This chain uses TRBV21-1 with TRBJ2-5; TRBD2 is the table's D call, not checked against the DNA. TRBV21-1 is labeled a pseudogene. The CDR3 totals 20 residues.

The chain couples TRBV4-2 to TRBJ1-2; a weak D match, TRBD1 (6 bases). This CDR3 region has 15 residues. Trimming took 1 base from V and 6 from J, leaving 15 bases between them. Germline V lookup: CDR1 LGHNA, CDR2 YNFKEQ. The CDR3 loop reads CASSQAQWGADGYTF. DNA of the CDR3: TGTGCCAGCAGCCAAGCCCAGTGGGGGGCTGATGGCTACACCTTC.

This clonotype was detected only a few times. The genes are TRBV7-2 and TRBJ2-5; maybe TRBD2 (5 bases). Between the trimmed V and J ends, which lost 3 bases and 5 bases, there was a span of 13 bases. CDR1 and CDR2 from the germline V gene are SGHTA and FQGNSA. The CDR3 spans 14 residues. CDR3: CASSLWGREETQYF. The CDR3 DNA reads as TGTGCCAGCAGCTTGTGGGGAAGGGAGGAGACCCAGTACTTC.

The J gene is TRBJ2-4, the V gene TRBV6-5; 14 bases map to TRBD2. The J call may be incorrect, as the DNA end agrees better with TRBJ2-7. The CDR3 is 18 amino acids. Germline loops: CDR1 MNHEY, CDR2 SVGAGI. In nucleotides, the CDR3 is TGTGCCAGCAGTTACCGGCGACTAGCGGGAGGGGGTTCCTACGAGCAGTACTTC. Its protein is CASSYRRLAGGGSYEQYF.

The CDR3 nucleotides read TGCGCCAGCAGTGAGATTTGGGGTGGCGAGCAGTACTTC. The encoded protein is CASSEIWGGEQYF. J is TRBJ2-7 and V is TRBV10-1; no clear D. There are 13 residues in the CDR3. Germline assignment: CDR1 WNHNN and CDR2 SYGVQD (reference sequence). V dropped 2 bases and J dropped 6 bases, with 11 bases sitting between them.

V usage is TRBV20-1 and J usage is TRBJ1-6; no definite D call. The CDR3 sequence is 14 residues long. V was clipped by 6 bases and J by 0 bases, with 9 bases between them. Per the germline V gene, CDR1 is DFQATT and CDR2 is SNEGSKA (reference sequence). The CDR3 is CSARGSSYNSPLHF. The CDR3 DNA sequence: TGCAGTGCCCGCGGCAGCTCCTATAATTCACCCCTCCACTTT.

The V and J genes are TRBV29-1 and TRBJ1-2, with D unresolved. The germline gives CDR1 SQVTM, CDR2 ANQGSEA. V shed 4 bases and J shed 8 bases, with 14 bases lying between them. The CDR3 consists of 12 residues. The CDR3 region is CSVGTELYGYTF. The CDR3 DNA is TGCAGCGTTGGGACTGAGCTATACGGCTACACCTTC.

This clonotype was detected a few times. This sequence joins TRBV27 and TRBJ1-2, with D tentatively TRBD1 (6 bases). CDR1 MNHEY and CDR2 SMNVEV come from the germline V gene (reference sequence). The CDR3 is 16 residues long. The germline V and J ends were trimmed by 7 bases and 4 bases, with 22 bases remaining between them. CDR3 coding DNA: TGTGCCAGCAAACCGCTCCGGGACACCTTTAGCTATGGCTACACCTTC. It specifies CASKPLRDTFSYGYTF.

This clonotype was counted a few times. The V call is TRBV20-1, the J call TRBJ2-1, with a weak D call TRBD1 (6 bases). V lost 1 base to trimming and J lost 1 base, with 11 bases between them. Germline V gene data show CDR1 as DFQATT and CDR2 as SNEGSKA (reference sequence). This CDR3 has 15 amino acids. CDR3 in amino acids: CSARGGRGSYNEQFF. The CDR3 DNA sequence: TGCAGTGCTAGAGGGGGCAGGGGATCCTACAATGAGCAGTTCTTC.

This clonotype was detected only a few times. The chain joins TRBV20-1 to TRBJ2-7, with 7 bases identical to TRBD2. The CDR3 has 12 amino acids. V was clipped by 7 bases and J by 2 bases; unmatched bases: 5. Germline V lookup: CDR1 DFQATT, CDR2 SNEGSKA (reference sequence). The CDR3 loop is CSVNGGTYEQYF. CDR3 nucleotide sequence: TGCAGTGTAAACGGGGGGACCTACGAGCAGTACTTC.

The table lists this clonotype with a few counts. The DNA of the CDR3 is TGCGCCAGCAGCTCAGGGACAGCCGACGCCTACGAGCAGTACTTC. Translating it yields CASSSGTADAYEQYF. The rearrangement uses TRBV5-1 and TRBJ2-7; 7 bases map to TRBD1. The CDR3 has 15 amino acids. V lost 3 bases to trimming and J lost 2 bases; unmatched junction nucleotides: 8. Looked up from germline, CDR1 is SGHRS and CDR2 is YFSETQ.

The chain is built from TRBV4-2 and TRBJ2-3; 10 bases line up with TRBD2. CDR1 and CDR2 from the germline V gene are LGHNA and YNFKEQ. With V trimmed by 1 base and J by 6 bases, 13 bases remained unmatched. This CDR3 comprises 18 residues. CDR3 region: CASSQAPLAGAGTDTQYF. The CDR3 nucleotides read TGTGCCAGCAGCCAAGCCCCCCTAGCGGGAGCCGGAACGGATACGCAGTATTTT.

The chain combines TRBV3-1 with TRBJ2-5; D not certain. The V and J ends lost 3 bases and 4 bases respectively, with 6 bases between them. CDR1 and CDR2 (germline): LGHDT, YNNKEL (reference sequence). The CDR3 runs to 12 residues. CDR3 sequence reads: CASSHDVETQYF. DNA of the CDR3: TGTGCCAGCAGCCACGACGTAGAGACCCAGTACTTC.

The CDR3 sequence is CSARDTSANYNEQYF. The CDR3 bases are TGCAGTGCTAGAGATACTAGCGCTAACTACAATGAGCAGTACTTC. The chain uses TRBV20-1 and TRBJ2-5, with 7 bases aligning to TRBD2. In germline, CDR1 is DFQATT, CDR2 SNEGSKA (reference sequence). This CDR3 spans 15 amino acids. The V segment lost 0 bases and the J segment 11 bases; nucleotides outside the gene matches: 15.

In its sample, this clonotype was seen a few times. The CDR3: CASTPGGPPYEQYF. CDR3 DNA sequence: TGTGCCAGCACCCCAGGGGGTCCCCCCTACGAGCAGTACTTC. The gene calls are TRBV28 and TRBJ2-7; 7 bases are a match to TRBD1. The ends lost 7 bases at V and 2 bases at J; junction bases unmatched: 8. CDR1 and CDR2 from the germline V gene are MDHEN and SYDVKM. The CDR3 has 14 amino acids.

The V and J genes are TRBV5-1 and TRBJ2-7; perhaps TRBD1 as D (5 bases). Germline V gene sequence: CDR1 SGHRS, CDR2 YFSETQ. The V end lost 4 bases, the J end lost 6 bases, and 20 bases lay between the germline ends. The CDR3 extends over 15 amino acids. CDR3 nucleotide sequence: TGCGCCAGCAGCCCGAACGGACAAGCCGGCTGCGAGCAGTACTTC. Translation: CASSPNGQAGCEQYF.

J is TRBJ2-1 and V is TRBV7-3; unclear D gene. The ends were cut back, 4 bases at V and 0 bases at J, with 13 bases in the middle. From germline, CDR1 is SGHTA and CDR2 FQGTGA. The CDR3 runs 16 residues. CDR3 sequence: CASSSKPASSYNEQFF. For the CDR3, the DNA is TGTGCCAGCAGCTCGAAGCCTGCAAGCTCCTACAATGAGCAGTTCTTC.

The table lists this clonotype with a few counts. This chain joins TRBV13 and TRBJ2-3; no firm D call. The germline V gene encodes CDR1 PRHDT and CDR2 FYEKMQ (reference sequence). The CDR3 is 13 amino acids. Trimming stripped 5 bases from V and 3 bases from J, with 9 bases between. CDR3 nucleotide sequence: TGTGCCAGCAGCGTAGCTAGGACAGATACGCAGTATTTT. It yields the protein CASSVARTDTQYF.

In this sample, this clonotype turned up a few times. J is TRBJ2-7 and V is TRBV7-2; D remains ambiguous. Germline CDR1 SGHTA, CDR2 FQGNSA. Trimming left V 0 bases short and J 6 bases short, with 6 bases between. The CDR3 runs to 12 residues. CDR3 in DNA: TGTGCCAGCAGCTTAGCGGTTCGCGAGCAGTACTTC. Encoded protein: CASSLAVREQYF.

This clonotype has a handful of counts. CDR3 amino acids: CSAGGGLHSYEQYF. CDR3 nucleotide sequence: TGCAGTGCGGGGGGGGGACTGCACTCCTACGAGCAGTACTTC. The chain is built from TRBV20-1 and TRBJ2-7; 7 bases map to TRBD2. With 6 bases clipped from V and 0 bases from J, the junction kept 8 bases outside the gene matches. From germline, CDR1 is DFQATT and CDR2 SNEGSKA (reference sequence). The CDR3 totals 14 residues.

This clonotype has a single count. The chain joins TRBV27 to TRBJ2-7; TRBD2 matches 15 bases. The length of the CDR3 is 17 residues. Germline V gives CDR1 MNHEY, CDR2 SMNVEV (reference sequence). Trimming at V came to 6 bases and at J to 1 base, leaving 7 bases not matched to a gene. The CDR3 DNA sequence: TGTGCCAGCAGATCCGGGACTAGCGGGAGGACGTCCTACGAGCAGTACTTC. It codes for CASRSGTSGRTSYEQYF.

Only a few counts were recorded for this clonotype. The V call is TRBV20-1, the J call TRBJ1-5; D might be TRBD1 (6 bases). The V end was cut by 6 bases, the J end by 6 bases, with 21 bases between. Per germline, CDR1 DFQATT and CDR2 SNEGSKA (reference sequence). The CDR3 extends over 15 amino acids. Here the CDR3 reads CSAERFGRGGQPQHF. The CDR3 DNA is TGCAGTGCCGAACGGTTTGGCAGGGGAGGTCAGCCCCAGCATTTT.

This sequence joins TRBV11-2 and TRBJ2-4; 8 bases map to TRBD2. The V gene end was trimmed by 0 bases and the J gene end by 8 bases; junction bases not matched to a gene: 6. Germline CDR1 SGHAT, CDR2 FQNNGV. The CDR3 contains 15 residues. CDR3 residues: CASSLDRGGWDIQYF. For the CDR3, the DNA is TGTGCCAGCAGCTTAGATCGGGGGGGATGGGACATTCAGTACTTC.

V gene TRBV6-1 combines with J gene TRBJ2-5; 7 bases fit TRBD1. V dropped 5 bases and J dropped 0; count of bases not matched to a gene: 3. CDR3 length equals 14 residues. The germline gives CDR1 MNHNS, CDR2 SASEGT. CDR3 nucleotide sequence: TGTGCCAGCAGTCGACAGGGCTACCAAGAGACCCAGTACTTC. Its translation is CASSRQGYQETQYF.

For the CDR3, the DNA is TGTGCCAGCAGCCCGGACAGGGGAAAATCACAGCCCCAGCATTTT. Its protein product is CASSPDRGKSQPQHF. The chain recombines TRBV9 with TRBJ1-5, with 9 bases that match TRBD1. Germline assignment: CDR1 SGDLS and CDR2 YYNGEE. This CDR3 has 15 amino acids. V lost 4 bases and J lost 7; bases outside the gene matches: 9.